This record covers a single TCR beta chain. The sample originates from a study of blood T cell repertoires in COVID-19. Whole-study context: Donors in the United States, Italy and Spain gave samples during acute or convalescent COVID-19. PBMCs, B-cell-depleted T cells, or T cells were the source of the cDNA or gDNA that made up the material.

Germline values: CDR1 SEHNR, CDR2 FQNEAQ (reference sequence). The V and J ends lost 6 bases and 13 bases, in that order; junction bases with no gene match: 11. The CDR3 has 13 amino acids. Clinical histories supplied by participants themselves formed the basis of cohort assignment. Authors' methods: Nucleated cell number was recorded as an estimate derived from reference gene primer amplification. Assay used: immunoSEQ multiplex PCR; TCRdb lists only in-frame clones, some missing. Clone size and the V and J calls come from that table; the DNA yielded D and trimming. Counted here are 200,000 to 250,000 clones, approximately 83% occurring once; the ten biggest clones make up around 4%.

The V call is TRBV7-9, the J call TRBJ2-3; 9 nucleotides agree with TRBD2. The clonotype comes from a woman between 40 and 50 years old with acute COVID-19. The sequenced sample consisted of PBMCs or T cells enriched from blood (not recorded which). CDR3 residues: CASSQSTGGREYF. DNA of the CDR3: TGTGCCAGCAGTCAATCAACCGGCGGGAGGGAGTATTTT.